This T cell receptor (beta chain) originates from a study of blood T cell repertoires in COVID-19. Trimming removed 2 bases from V and 8 bases from J, with 9 bases in between. The CDR3 is 13 residues long. Germline loops: CDR1 SEHNR, CDR2 FQNEAQ (reference sequence). Per the study methods: Reference gene primer amplification gave estimated nucleated cell counts. Using immunoSEQ multiplex PCR, the repertoire was profiled, and TCRdb retains in-frame clones only, with some absent. That table is the source of V, J and clone size, and D and trimming were worked out from the DNA. The table has about 200,000 clones, around 89% seen once; the top ten hold around 8.4%.

The clonotype originates from a woman between 18 and 29 years old who had recovered from COVID-19. The chain couples TRBV7-9 to TRBJ1-4; D gene unclear. Sequenced material: PBMCs or T cells enriched from blood (not recorded which). As DNA, the CDR3 is TGTGCCAGCAGCTTAATGCGGGGAGAAAAACTGTTTTTT. This encodes CASSLMRGEKLFF.